The T cell receptor beta chain under discussion was sequenced for a study of blood T cell repertoires in COVID-19. About the study: Sites across the United States, Italy and Spain contributed samples from acute and convalescent COVID-19. T cells, B-cell-depleted T cells, or PBMCs supplied cDNA or gDNA.

Here immunoSEQ multiplex PCR was the method, and the copy in TCRdb shows in-frame clones only, minus some. The table shows about 140,000 clones, with around 80% occurring only once. CDR1 SGHKS and CDR2 YYEKEE come from the germline V gene (reference sequence). V gave up 5 bases and J gave up 5 bases; unmatched junction bases: 8. This CDR3 comprises 14 residues. Sequenced sample: peripheral blood. The rearrangement joins TRBV5-5 to TRBJ2-3; TRBD2 matches 7 bases. This receptor was taken from a man aged 55 to 70 with acute or convalescent COVID-19. DNA of the CDR3: TGTGCCAGCAGTATTGGGGGGGTGAGAGATACGCAGTATTTT. As protein: CASSIGGVRDTQYF.